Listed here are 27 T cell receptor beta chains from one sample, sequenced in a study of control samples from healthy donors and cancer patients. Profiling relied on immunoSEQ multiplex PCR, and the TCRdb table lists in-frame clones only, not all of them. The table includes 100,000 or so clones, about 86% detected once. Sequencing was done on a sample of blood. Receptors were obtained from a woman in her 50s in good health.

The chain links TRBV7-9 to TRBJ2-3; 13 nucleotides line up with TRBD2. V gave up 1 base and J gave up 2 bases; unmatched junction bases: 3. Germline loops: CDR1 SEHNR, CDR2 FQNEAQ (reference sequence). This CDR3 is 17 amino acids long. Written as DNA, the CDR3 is TGTGCCAGCAGCTTAGGGACTAGCGGGGGAAACACAGATACGCAGTATTTT. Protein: CASSLGTSGGNTDTQYF.

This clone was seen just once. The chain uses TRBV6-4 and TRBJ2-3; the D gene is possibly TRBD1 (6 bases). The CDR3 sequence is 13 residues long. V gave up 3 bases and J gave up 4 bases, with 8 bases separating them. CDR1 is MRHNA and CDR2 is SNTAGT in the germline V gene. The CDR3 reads CASSEQGSDTQYF. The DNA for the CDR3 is TGTGCCAGCAGTGAACAGGGATCAGATACGCAGTATTTT.

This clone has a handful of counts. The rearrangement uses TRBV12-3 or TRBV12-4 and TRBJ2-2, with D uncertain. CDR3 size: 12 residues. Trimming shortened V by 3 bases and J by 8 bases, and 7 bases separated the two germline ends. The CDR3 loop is CASSFSVGELFF. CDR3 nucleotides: TGTGCCAGCAGTTTTAGTGTGGGGGAGCTGTTTTTT.

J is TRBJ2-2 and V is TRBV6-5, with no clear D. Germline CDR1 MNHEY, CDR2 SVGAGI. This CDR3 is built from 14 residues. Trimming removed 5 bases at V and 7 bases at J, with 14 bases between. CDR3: CASSRTSPFGELFF. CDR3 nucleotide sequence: TGTGCCAGCAGTCGGACGAGTCCGTTCGGGGAGCTGTTTTTT.

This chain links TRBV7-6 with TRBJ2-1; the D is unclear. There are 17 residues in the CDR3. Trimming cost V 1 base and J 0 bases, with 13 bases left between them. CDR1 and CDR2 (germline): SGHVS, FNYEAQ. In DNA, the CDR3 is TGTGCCAGCAGCTTAGGGTTGGTACTCCGCTCCTACAATGAGCAGTTCTTC. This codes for CASSLGLVLRSYNEQFF. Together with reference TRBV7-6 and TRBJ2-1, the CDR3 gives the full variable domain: GAGVSQSPRYKVTKRGQDVALRCDPISGHVSLYWYRQALGQGPEFLTYFNYEAQQDKSGLPNDRFSAERPEGSISTLTIQRTEQRDSAMYRCASSLGLVLRSYNEQFFGPGTRLTVL.

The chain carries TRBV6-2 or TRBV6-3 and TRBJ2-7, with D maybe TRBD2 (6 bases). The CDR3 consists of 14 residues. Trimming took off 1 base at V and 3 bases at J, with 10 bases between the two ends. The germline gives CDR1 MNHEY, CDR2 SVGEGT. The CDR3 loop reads CASSYLLAGYEQYF. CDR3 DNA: TGTGCCAGCAGTTACTTACTAGCTGGCTACGAGCAGTACTTC.

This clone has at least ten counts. Here the CDR3 reads CASTRGSNQPQHF. DNA of the CDR3: TGTGCCAGCACCCGAGGGTCGAATCAGCCCCAGCATTTT. This chain uses TRBV2 with TRBJ1-5; D gene ambiguous. The CDR3 is 13 residues long. The ends were cut back, 7 bases at V and 4 bases at J, with 11 bases in the middle. Germline CDR1 is SNHLY and CDR2 is FYNNEI. Looking up the rest from reference TRBV2 and TRBJ1-5 gives the full variable domain: EPEVTQTPSHQVTQMGQEVILRCVPISNHLYFYWYRQILGQKVEFLVSFYNNEISEKSEIFDDQFSVERPDGSNFTLKIRSTKLEDSAMYFCASTRGSNQPQHFGDGTRLSIL.

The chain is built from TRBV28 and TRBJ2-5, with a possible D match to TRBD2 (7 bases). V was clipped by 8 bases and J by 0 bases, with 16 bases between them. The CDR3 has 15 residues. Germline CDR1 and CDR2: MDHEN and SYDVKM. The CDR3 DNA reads TGTGCCAGCCGCACGGGGGGCCCGTACCAAGAGACCCAGTACTTC. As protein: CASRTGGPYQETQYF.

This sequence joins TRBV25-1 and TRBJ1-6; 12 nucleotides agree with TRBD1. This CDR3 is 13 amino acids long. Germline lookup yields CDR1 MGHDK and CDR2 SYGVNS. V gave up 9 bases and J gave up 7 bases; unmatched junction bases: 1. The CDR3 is CASGTGGNSPLHF. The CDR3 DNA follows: TGTGCCAGTGGGACAGGGGGCAATTCACCCCTCCACTTT.

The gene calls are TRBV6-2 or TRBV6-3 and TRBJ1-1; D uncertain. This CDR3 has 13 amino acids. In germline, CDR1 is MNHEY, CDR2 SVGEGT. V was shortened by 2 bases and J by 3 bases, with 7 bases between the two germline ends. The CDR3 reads CASSYGRDTEAFF. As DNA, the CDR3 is TGTGCCAGCAGTTACGGGCGAGACACTGAAGCTTTCTTT.

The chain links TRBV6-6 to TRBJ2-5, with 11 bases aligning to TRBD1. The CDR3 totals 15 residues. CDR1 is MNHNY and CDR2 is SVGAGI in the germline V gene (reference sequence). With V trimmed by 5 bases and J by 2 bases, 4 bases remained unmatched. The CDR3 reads CASSGQGARQETQYF. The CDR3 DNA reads TGTGCCAGCAGTGGACAGGGGGCTAGACAAGAGACCCAGTACTTC.

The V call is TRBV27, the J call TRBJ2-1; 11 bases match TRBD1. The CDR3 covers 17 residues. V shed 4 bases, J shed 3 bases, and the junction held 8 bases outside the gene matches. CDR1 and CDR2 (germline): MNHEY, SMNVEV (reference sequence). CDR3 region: CASSSHGQGAHYNEQFF. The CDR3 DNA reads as TGTGCCAGCAGTTCCCATGGACAGGGGGCCCACTACAATGAGCAGTTCTTC.

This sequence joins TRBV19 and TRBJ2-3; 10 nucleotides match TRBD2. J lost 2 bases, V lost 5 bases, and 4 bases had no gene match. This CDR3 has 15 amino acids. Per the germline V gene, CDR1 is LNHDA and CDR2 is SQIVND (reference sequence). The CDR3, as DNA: TGTGCCAGTAGTTCCACTAGCGGGAACACAGATACGCAGTATTTT. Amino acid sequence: CASSSTSGNTDTQYF.

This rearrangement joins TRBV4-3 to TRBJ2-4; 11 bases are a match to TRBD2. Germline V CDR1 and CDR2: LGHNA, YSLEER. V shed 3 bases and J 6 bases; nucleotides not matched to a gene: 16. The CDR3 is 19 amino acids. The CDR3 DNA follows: TGCGCCAGCAGCCATGAACTAGCGGGAGAGGGGGGAATCCGAAACATTCAGTACTTC. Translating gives CASSHELAGEGGIRNIQYF.

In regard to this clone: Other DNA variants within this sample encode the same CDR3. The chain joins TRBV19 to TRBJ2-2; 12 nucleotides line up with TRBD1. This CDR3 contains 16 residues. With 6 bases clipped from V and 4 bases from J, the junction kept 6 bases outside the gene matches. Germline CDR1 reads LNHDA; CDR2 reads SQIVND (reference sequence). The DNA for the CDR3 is TGTGCCAGTAGCCGGGGACAGGGGGCAGGCACCGGGGAGCTGTTTTTT. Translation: CASSRGQGAGTGELFF.

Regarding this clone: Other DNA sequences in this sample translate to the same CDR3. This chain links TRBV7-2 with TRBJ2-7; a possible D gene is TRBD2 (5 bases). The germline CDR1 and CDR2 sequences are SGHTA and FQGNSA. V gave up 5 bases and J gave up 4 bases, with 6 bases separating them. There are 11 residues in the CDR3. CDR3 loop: CASSPGYEQYF. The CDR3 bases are TGTGCCAGCAGCCCGGGGTACGAGCAGTACTTC.

Here the CDR3 reads CASSLGDSAIGYNSPLHF. The CDR3 DNA is TGTGCCAGCAGCCTAGGGGACAGCGCTATTGGCTATAATTCACCCCTCCACTTT. The V call is TRBV11-3, the J call TRBJ1-6, with TRBD1 matching 7 bases. The CDR3 runs to 18 residues. In germline, CDR1 is SGHNT, CDR2 YENEEA. J lost 3 bases, V lost 5 bases, and 13 bases had no gene match.

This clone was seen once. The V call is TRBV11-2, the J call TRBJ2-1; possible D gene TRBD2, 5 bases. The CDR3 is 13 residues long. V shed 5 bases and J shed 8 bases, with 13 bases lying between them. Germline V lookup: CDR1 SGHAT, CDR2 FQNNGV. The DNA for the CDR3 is TGTGCCAGCAGCACACCGCAGGAGGATGAGCAGTTCTTC. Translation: CASSTPQEDEQFF.

CDR3 bases: TGTGCCAGCAGCGTAGCTCAGGGGACTAGCAATCACAACAATGAGCAGTTCTTC. Translation: CASSVAQGTSNHNNEQFF. The rearrangement uses TRBV9 and TRBJ2-1, with 9 positions matching TRBD2. The germline CDR1 and CDR2 sequences are SGDLS and YYNGEE. The J segment lost 5 bases and the V segment lost 0 bases, leaving 12 bases of the junction unmatched. This CDR3 has 18 amino acids.

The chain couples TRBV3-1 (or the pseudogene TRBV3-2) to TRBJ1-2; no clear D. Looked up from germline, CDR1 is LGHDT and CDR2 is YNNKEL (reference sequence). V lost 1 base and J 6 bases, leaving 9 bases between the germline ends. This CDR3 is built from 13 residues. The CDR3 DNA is TGTGCCAGCAGCCAAGGGGCGGCCCATGGCTACACCTTC. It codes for CASSQGAAHGYTF.

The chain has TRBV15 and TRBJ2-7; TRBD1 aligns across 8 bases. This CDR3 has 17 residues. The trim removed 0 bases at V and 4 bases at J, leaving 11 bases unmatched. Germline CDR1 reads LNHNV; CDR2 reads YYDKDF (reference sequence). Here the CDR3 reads CATSRDYPGQGNYEQYF. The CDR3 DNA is TGTGCCACCAGCAGAGATTACCCCGGACAGGGTAATTACGAGCAGTACTTC.

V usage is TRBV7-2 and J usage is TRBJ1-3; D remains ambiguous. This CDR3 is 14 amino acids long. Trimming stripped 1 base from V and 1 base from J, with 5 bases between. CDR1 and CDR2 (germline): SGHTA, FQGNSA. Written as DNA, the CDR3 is TGTGCCAGCAGCTTAGTTAGGTCTGGAAACACCATATATTTT. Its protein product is CASSLVRSGNTIYF.

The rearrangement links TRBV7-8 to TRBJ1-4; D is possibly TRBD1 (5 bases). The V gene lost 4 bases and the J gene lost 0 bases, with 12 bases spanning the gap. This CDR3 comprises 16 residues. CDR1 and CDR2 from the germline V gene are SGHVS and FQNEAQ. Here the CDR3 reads CASSWDLRATNEKLFF. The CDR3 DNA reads TGTGCCAGCAGCTGGGACTTACGTGCAACTAATGAAAAACTGTTTTTT. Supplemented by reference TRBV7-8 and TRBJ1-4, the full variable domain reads GAGVSQSPRYKVAKRGQDVALRCDPISGHVSLFWYQQALGQGPEFLTYFQNEAQLDKSGLPSDRFFAERPEGSVSTLKIQRTQQEDSAVYLCASSWDLRATNEKLFFGSGTQLSVL.

CDR3 in amino acids: CASSTGTDEAFF. In DNA, the CDR3 is TGTGCCAGCTCAACCGGGACGGATGAAGCTTTCTTT. The rearrangement uses TRBV18 and TRBJ1-1; the D gene is possibly TRBD1 (5 bases). The CDR3 runs to 12 residues. V was pared by 5 bases and J by 7 bases, with 11 bases between. Germline CDR1 reads KGHSH; CDR2 reads LQKENI.

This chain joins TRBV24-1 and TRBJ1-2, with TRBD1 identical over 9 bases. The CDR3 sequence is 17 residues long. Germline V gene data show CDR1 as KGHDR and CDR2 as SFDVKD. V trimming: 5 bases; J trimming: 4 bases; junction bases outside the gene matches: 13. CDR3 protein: CATSALTHRGLGYGYTF. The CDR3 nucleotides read TGTGCCACCAGTGCTCTGACGCACAGGGGGCTCGGCTATGGCTACACCTTC.

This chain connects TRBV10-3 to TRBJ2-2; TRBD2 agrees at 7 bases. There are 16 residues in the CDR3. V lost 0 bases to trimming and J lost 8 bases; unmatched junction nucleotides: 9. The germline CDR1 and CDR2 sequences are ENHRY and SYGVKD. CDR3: CAISESSRLAGGELFF. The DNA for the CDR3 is TGTGCCATCAGTGAGTCCTCGAGACTAGCTGGGGGGGAGCTGTTTTTT.

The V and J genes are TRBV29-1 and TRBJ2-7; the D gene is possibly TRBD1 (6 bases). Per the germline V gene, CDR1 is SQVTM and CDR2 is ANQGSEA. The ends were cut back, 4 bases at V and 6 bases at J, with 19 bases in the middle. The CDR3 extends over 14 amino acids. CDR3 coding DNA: TGCAGCGTTGGCGAGGGCCCAGGGGAAGGCGAGCAGTACTTC. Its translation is CSVGEGPGEGEQYF.